The clone carrying this T cell receptor (beta chain) was detected ten times or more. Each TCR transcript was tagged with a 10-nucleotide random UMI during 5'RACE. In TCRdb, the 5' RACE reads were re-called with MiXCR into one record per CDR3 protein. The data show 74,000 or so distinct CDR3 sequences, roughly 9% seen once. This sample was taken from a study of neurological immune-mediated disorders. Blood bank volunteers in Maryland, USA, served as healthy controls. PBMCs stored at -80 C, 2 million in total, were the source of the unsorted libraries. CDR3 size: 15 residues. The trim removed 4 bases at V and 4 bases at J, leaving 6 bases unmatched. Germline lookup yields CDR1 WNHNN and CDR2 SYGVQD (reference sequence).

The sequence was collected from a man aged 50 to 60 in good health. The gene calls are TRBV10-1 and TRBJ2-3; 9 nucleotides align to TRBD2. The source material was PBMCs. The CDR3 here is CASSVKRGVPDTQYF. The CDR3 DNA reads as TGCGCCAGCAGTGTGAAGCGGGGGGTGCCAGATACGCAGTATTTT.